This is a list of T cell receptor beta chains from one sample in a study of CD8+ T cells in alopecia areata. TCRdb's table, derived via immunoSEQ multiplex PCR, lists solely in-frame clones and lacks some. Found here are under 150,000 clones, approximately 60% of them singletons; the top ten hold less than 40%. The sample taken for sequencing was CD8+ T cells sorted from blood. The receptors come from a human donor in good health. Both conserved end residues are part of each CDR3. Each record gives: V gene, D gene, J gene, clone size, CDR3 DNA, CDR3 protein. D genes are given only for firm matches. Rows may omit the clone size; those that give it use once, few, many or a size class.

TRBV23-1,-,TRBJ2-1,once,TGCGCCAGCAGCCCCGGAACGCGGGGAGACAATGAGCAGTTCTTC,CASSPGTRGDNEQFF
TRBV27,-,TRBJ1-1,few,TGTGCCAGCAGTTCCACAGGGTTTTTCGCTGAAGCTTTCTTT,CASSSTGFFAEAFF
TRBV27,-,TRBJ2-1,-,TGTGCCAGCAGTTTAGGGGGCCAACCTGCTCACAATGAGCAGTTCTTC,CASSLGGQPAHNEQFF
TRBV7-9,-,TRBJ2-5,-,TGTGCCAGCAGCTGGGACGCCCGCCAAGAGACCCAGTACTTC,CASSWDARQETQYF
TRBV9,-,TRBJ2-7,-,TGTGCCAGCAGCGTAGGCTCCTCTGGGGAGCAGTACTTC,CASSVGSSGEQYF
TRBV29-1,-,TRBJ2-2,-,TGCAGCGTCGCAGGGGGGATTAACACCGGGGAGCTGTTTTTT,CSVAGGINTGELFF
TRBV29-1,TRBD2,TRBJ2-1,few,TGCAGCGTTGAAGCGGGGAGGGCCATATTTCTGGAGCAGTTCTTC,CSVEAGRAIFLEQFF
TRBV11-2,-,TRBJ2-3,-,TGTGCCAGCAGCTTAGTGGTGGGAGATACGCAGTATTTT,CASSLVVGDTQYF
TRBV27,-,TRBJ1-2,few,TGTGCCAGCAGTATCCTAACAGGGACCTGGAAGGAGGGCTACACCTTC,CASSILTGTWKEGYTF
TRBV5-1,TRBD2,TRBJ2-1,-,TGCGCCAGCAGCCCCAAAACCGGACTAGCGGGCAATGAGCAGTTCTTC,CASSPKTGLAGNEQFF
TRBV9,-,TRBJ2-5,-,TGTGCCAGCAGCGTAGAGGACACTCAAGAGACCCAGTACTTC,CASSVEDTQETQYF
TRBV29-1,-,TRBJ1-2,-,TGCAGCTCCGACAGCGTGACGGATGGCTACACCTTC,CSSDSVTDGYTF
TRBV20-1,-,TRBJ2-1,-,TGCAGTGCCCCGGGGCTGAATGAGCAGTTCTTC,CSAPGLNEQFF
TRBV29-1,-,TRBJ2-5,few,TGCAGCGTTCCGGGACGTCTAGAGACCCAGTACTTC,CSVPGRLETQYF
TRBV6-5,-,TRBJ1-5,-,TGTGCCAGCAGTCTTGACAAAGGACAGCCCCAGCATTTT,CASSLDKGQPQHF
TRBV19,-,TRBJ1-4,-,TGTGCCAGTAGTCTTGGCCAAATAAATGAAAAACTGTTTTTT,CASSLGQINEKLFF
TRBV11-2,TRBD1,TRBJ1-5,-,TGTGCCAGCAGCTCCACAGGGGCCAATCAGCCCCAGCATTTT,CASSSTGANQPQHF
TRBV29-1,TRBD2,TRBJ2-1,-,TGCAGCGTTGAGAGTAGCGGGAGGGCCGATGAGCAGTTCTTC,CSVESSGRADEQFF
TRBV29-1,TRBD1,TRBJ2-6,-,TGCAGCGTTGAAGAAAGGGAGTACAGGGGAAGCTCTGGGGCCAACGTCCTGACTTTC,CSVEEREYRGSSGANVLTF
TRBV5-6,TRBD2,TRBJ2-3,few,TGTGCCAGTCGGGTTTCCCCGGCGGGAGAAGGGGCAGATACGCAGTATTTT,CASRVSPAGEGADTQYF
TRBV15,-,TRBJ2-3,-,TGTGCCACCAGCAGTAGGGACGGAAGCACAGATACGCAGTATTTT,CATSSRDGSTDTQYF
TRBV29-1,TRBD2,TRBJ2-3,-,TGCAGCGTTGAAGGCGGGAGTCAGGCGACAGATACGCAGTATTTT,CSVEGGSQATDTQYF
TRBV27,TRBD1,TRBJ2-1,-,TGTGCCAGCAGGGTACAGGGGCCGGCCAATGAGCAGTTCTTC,CASRVQGPANEQFF